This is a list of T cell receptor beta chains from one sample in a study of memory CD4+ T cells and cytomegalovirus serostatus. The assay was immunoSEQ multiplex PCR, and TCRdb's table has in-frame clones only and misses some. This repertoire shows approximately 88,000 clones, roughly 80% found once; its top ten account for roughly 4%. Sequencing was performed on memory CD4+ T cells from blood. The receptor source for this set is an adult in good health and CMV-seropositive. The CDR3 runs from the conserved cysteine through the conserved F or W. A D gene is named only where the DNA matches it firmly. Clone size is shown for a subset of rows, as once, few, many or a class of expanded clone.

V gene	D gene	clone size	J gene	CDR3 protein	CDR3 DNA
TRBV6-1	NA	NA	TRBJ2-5	CASSLGRIGQETQYF	TGTGCCAGCAGCCTAGGACGGATCGGGCAAGAGACCCAGTACTTC
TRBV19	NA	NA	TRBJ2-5	CASMSVGETQYF	TGTGCCAGTATGTCCGTAGGAGAGACCCAGTACTTC
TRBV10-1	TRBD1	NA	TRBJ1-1	CASRRDRGNTEAFF	TGCGCCAGCAGGCGGGACAGGGGAAACACTGAAGCTTTCTTT
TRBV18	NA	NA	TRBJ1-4	CASSPTQGAKEKLFF	TGTGCCAGCTCACCGACACAGGGAGCGAAGGAAAAACTGTTTTTT
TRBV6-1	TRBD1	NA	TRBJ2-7	CASSWDRGNYEQYF	TGTGCCAGCAGTTGGGACAGGGGTAACTACGAGCAGTACTTC
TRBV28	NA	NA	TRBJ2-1	CASSFLGVSYNEQFF	TGTGCCAGCAGTTTTTTGGGGGTCTCCTACAATGAGCAGTTCTTC
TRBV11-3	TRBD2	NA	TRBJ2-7	CASSFTRTSGEQYF	TGTGCCAGCAGCTTCACGAGGACTAGCGGAGAGCAGTACTTC
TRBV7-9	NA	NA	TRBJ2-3	CASSLGGTDTQYF	TGTGCCAGCAGCTTAGGAGGCACAGATACGCAGTATTTT
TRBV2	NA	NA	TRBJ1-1	CASSPGSAEAFF	TGTGCCAGCAGTCCCGGGAGCGCTGAAGCTTTCTTT
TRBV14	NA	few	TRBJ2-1	CASSQKTRSYNEQFF	TGTGCCAGCAGCCAAAAGACTAGGTCCTACAATGAGCAGTTCTTC
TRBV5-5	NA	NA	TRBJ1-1	CASSLDQDTEAFF	TGTGCCAGCAGCTTGGACCAAGACACTGAAGCTTTCTTT
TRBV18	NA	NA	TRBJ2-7	CASSSVGPYEQYF	TGTGCCAGCTCAAGTGTAGGACCCTACGAGCAGTACTTC
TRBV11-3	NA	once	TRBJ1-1	CASSKGQGINTEAFF	TGTGCCAGCAGCAAGGGACAAGGGATTAACACTGAAGCTTTCTTT
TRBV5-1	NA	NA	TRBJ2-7	CASSKTEFFYEQYF	TGCGCCAGCAGCAAGACAGAATTTTTCTACGAGCAGTACTTC
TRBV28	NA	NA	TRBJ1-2	CASSLEDGERGGYTF	TGTGCCAGCAGTTTAGAGGATGGGGAAAGGGGGGGCTACACCTTC
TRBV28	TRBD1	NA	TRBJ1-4	CASSLLQTGGVREKLFF	TGTGCCAGCAGTTTACTTCAGACAGGGGGCGTTCGTGAAAAACTGTTTTTT
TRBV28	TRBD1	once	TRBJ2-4	CASRPSGQGRNIQYF	TGTGCCAGCAGACCCTCGGGACAGGGAAGGAACATTCAGTACTTC
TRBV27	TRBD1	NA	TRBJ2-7	CASSQNPGTGKNEQYF	TGTGCCAGCAGCCAAAATCCCGGGACAGGGAAGAACGAGCAGTACTTC
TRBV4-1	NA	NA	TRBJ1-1	CASSQGGFPNTEAFF	TGCGCCAGCAGCCAAGGGGGTTTTCCGAACACTGAAGCTTTCTTT
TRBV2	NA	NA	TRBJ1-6	CASSEEGLSNSPLHF	TGTGCCAGCAGTGAAGAAGGGCTATCGAATTCACCCCTCCACTTT
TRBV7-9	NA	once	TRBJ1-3	CASSFTGSGNTIYF	TGTGCCAGCAGCTTCACAGGATCTGGAAACACCATATATTTT
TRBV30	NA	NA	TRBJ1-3	CAWATGSGNTIYF	TGTGCCTGGGCGACGGGTTCTGGAAACACCATATATTTT
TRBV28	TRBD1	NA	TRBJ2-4	CASSSSGQGVSYIQYF	TGTGCCAGCAGTTCCTCGGGACAGGGGGTTTCTTACATTCAGTACTTC
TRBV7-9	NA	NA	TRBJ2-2	CAYEFRNTGELFF	TGTGCCTACGAATTCCGGAACACCGGGGAGCTGTTTTTT
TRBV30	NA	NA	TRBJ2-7	CAWSPGPTPYEQYF	TGTGCCTGGAGCCCGGGACCTACCCCCTACGAGCAGTACTTC
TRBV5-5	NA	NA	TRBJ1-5	CASSLMGGNSNQPQHF	TGTGCCAGCAGCTTGATGGGAGGCAATAGCAATCAGCCCCAGCATTTT
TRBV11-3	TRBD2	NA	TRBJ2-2	CASMYGTSEGGELFF	TGTGCCAGCATGTACGGGACTAGCGAGGGCGGGGAGCTGTTTTTT
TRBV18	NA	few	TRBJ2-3	CASSPPADTQYF	TGTGCCAGCTCACCACCCGCAGATACGCAGTATTTT
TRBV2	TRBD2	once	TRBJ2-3	CASRREADTQYF	TGTGCCAGCAGGCGGGAGGCAGATACGCAGTATTTT
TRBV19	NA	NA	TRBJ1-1	CASRPADSQGDTEAFF	TGTGCCAGTAGACCTGCGGACAGTCAAGGGGACACTGAAGCTTTCTTT
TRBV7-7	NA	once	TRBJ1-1	CASSHAPIFGPNTEAFF	TGTGCTAGCAGCCACGCGCCTATATTCGGACCGAACACTGAAGCTTTCTTT
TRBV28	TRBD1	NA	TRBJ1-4	CASSTTGAGNEKLFF	TGTGCCAGCAGCACGACAGGGGCGGGTAATGAAAAACTGTTTTTT
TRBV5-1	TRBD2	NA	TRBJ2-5	CASSWGTSDKETQYF	TGCGCCAGCAGCTGGGGGACTAGCGATAAAGAGACCCAGTACTTC
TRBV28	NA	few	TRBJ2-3	CASSFEYTQYF	TGTGCCAGCAGTTTTGAGTACACGCAGTATTTT
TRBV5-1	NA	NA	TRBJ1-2	CASKLKGGAYGYTF	TGCGCCAGCAAACTTAAGGGGGGGGCGTATGGCTACACCTTC
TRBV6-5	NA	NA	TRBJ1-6	CASRFGTTNNSPLHF	TGTGCCAGCAGATTTGGGACCACGAACAATTCACCCCTCCACTTT
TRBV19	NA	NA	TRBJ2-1	CASARGVYNEQFF	TGTGCCAGTGCCAGGGGGGTTTACAATGAGCAGTTCTTC
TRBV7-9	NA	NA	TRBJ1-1	CASSSGTAYTEAFF	TGTGCCAGCAGCTCCGGGACGGCATACACTGAAGCTTTCTTT
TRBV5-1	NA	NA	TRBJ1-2	CASSLASGEGGYTF	TGCGCCAGCAGCTTGGCCTCTGGGGAAGGTGGCTACACCTTC
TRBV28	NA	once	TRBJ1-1	CASKDGARVWTEAFF	TGTGCCAGTAAGGACGGGGCACGGGTGTGGACTGAAGCTTTCTTT
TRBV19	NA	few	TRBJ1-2	CASSPEYGRYGYTF	TGTGCCAGTAGTCCGGAATATGGGAGGTATGGCTACACCTTC